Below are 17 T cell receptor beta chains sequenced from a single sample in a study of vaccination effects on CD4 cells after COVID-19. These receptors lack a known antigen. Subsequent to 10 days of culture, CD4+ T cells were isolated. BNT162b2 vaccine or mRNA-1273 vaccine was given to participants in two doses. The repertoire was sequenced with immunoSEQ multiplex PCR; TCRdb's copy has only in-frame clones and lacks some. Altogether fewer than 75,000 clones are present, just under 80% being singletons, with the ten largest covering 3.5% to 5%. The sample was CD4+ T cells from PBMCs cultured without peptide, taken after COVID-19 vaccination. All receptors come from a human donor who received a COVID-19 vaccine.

CDR3 amino acids: CASNLGLLGTGANVLTF. The CDR3 DNA follows: TGTGCCAGTAACCTGGGACTCCTGGGGACCGGGGCCAACGTCCTGACTTTC. The chain employs TRBV19 and TRBJ2-6, with D possibly TRBD2 on 6 matching bases. Trimming cost V 7 bases and J 4 bases, with 20 bases left between them. The CDR3 is made up of 17 amino acids. The germline CDR1 and CDR2 sequences are LNHDA and SQIVND (reference sequence).

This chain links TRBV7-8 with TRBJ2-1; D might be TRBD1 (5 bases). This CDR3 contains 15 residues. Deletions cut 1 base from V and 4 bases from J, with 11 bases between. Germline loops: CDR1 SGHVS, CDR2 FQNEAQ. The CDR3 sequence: CASSLGSAGYNEQFF. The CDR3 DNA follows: TGTGCCAGCAGCTTAGGCAGCGCAGGGTACAATGAGCAGTTCTTC.

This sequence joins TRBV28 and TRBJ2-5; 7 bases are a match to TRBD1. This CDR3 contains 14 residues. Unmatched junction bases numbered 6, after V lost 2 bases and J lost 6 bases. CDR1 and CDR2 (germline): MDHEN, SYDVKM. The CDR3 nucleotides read TGTGCCAGCAGTTTAGGGGACAGTAGAAAGACCCAGTACTTC. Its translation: CASSLGDSRKTQYF.

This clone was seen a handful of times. This chain's CDR3 is CASSSPGGAHYGYTF. CDR3 in DNA: TGTGCCAGCAGTTCACCAGGGGGCGCACACTATGGCTACACCTTC. The chain employs TRBV2 and TRBJ1-2; 8 bases match TRBD1. V was clipped by 5 bases and J by 3 bases; unmatched bases: 8. The CDR3 is 15 amino acids. From germline, CDR1 is SNHLY and CDR2 FYNNEI.

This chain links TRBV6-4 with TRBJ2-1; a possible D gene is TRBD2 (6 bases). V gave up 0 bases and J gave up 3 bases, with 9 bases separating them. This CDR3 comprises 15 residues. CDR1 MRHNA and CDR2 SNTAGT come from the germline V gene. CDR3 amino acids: CASSDSLASYNEQFF. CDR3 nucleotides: TGTGCCAGCAGTGACTCTCTAGCGAGCTACAATGAGCAGTTCTTC.

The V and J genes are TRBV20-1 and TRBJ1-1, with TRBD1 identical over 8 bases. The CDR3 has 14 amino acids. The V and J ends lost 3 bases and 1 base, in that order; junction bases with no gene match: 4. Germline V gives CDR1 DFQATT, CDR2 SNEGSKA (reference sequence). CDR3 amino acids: CSASDRGWNTEAFF. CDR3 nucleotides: TGCAGTGCTAGTGACAGGGGATGGAACACTGAAGCTTTCTTT.

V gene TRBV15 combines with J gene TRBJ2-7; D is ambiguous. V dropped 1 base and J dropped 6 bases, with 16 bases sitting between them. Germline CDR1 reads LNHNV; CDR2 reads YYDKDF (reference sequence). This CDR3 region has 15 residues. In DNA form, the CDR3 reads TGTGCCACCAGCAGAGGGGGTATTAGACTGGCCGAGCAGTACTTC. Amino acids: CATSRGGIRLAEQYF.

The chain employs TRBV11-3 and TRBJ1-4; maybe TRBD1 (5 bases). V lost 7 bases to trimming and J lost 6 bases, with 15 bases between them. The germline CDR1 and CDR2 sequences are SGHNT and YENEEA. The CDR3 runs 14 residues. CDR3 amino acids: CASIQYKGDEKLFF. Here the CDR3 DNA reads TGTGCCAGCATCCAGTATAAAGGGGATGAAAAACTGTTTTTT.

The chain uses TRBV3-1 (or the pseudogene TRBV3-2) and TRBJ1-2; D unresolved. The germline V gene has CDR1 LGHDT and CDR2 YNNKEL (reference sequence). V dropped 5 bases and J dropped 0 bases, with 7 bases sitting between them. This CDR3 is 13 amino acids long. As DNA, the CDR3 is TGTGCCAGCAGCGAGGGATCTAACTATGGCTACACCTTC. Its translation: CASSEGSNYGYTF.

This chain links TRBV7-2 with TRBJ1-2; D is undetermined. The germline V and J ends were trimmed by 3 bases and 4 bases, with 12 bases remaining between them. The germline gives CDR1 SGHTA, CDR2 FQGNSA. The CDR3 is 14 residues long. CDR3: CASSLAEMVYGYTF. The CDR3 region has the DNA TGTGCCAGCAGCTTGGCCGAGATGGTCTATGGCTACACCTTC.

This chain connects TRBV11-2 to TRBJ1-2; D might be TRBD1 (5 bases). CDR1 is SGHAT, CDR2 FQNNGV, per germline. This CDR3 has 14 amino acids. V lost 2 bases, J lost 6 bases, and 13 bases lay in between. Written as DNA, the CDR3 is TGTGCCAGCAGCTTATCGGGAGGGGTGGATGGCTACACCTTC. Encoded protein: CASSLSGGVDGYTF.

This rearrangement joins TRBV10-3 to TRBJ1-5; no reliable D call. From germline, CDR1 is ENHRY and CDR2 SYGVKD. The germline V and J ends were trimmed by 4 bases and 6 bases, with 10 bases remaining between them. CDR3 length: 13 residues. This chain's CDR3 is CAISGEASQPQHF. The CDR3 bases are TGTGCCATCAGTGGGGAGGCAAGTCAGCCCCAGCATTTT.

The chain's CDR3 is CASSQGLAGGEETQYF. The CDR3 DNA sequence: TGTGCCAGCAGCCAAGGGCTAGCGGGAGGGGAAGAGACCCAGTACTTC. The chain is built from TRBV4-2 and TRBJ2-5, with 12 bases that match TRBD2. The V and J ends lost 1 base and 3 bases, in that order; junction bases with no gene match: 3. The V gene's germline CDR1 is LGHNA and CDR2 YNFKEQ. This CDR3 region has 16 residues.

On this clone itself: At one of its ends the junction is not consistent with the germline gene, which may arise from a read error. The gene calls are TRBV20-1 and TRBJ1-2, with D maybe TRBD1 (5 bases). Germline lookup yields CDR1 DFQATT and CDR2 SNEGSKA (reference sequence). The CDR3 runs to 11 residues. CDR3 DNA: TGCAGTGCTTACCCGGGACCCACAGTAAGCTTC. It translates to CSAYPGPTVSF.

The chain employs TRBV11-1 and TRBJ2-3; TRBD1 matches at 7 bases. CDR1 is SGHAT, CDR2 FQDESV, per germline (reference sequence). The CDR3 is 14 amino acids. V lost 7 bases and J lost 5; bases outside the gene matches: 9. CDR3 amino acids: CASTKSRTGDTQYF. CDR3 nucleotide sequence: TGTGCCAGCACGAAGTCGCGGACAGGAGATACGCAGTATTTT.

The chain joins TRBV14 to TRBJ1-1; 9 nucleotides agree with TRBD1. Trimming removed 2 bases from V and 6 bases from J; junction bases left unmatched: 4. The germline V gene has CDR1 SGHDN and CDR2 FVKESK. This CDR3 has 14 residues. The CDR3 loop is CASSQRTGVPEAFF. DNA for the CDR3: TGTGCCAGCAGCCAACGGACAGGGGTACCTGAAGCTTTCTTT.

The CDR3 here is CASRRAGGPTGELFF. The CDR3 region has the DNA TGTGCCAGCAGGCGGGCGGGAGGGCCGACCGGGGAGCTGTTTTTT. The chain links TRBV27 to TRBJ2-2; 9 bases agree with TRBD2. The CDR3 totals 15 residues. CDR1 is MNHEY, CDR2 SMNVEV, per germline (reference sequence). V dropped 6 bases and J dropped 5; count of bases not matched to a gene: 7.